The 20 T cell receptor beta chains presented below share a single source sample, sequenced in a study of technical replicates of blood from several donors. TCRdb keeps only in-frame clones here, not all; method: immunoSEQ multiplex PCR. The sample records about 60,000 clones, nearly 95% being singletons. Specimen: PBMCs. The receptors here all came from a human donor in good health. Some clones in this sample may be carry-over from other donors' samples.

This chain links TRBV13 with TRBJ1-6; D is perhaps TRBD1 (6 bases). Trimming took off 0 bases at V and 8 bases at J, with 14 bases between the two ends. The V gene's germline CDR1 is PRHDT and CDR2 FYEKMQ (reference sequence). The CDR3 runs to 16 residues. CDR3 in amino acids: CASSLGGAAVYSPLHF. The CDR3 bases are TGTGCCAGCAGCTTAGGGGGGGCGGCCGTTTATTCACCCCTCCACTTT. The complete variable domain, with remaining parts taken from reference TRBV13 and TRBJ1-6, reads AAGVIQSPRHLIKEKRETATLKCYPIPRHDTVYWYQQGPGQDPQFLISFYEKMQSDKGSIPDRFSAQQFSDYHSELNMSSLELGDSALYFCASSLGGAAVYSPLHFGNGTRLTVT.

V gene TRBV5-1 combines with J gene TRBJ2-5, with D unclear. Deletions cut 5 bases from V and 2 bases from J, with 7 bases between. CDR1 SGHRS and CDR2 YFSETQ come from the germline V gene. This CDR3 is built from 12 residues. The CDR3 DNA follows: TGCGCCAGCAGTCTCTTGCAAGAGACCCAGTACTTC. Protein sequence: CASSLLQETQYF.

This clone was recorded once. The CDR3 DNA reads as TGCGCCAGCAGCCAACCGTTCGGGGGTTTCGACGAGCAGTACTTC. It is translated as CASSQPFGGFDEQYF. The chain carries TRBV4-1 and TRBJ2-7; possibly TRBD2 for D (6 bases). V was shortened by 2 bases and J by 5 bases, with 16 bases between the two germline ends. Germline loops: CDR1 MGHRA, CDR2 YSYEKL. The CDR3 is made up of 15 amino acids.

This chain uses TRBV5-4 with TRBJ2-5; tentative D call: TRBD2 (7 bases). This CDR3 has 14 residues. Germline CDR1 reads SGHNT; CDR2 reads YYREEE (reference sequence). V lost 2 bases, J lost 5 bases, and 13 bases lay in between. CDR3 region: CASSFQGGGETQYF. CDR3 bases: TGTGCCAGCAGCTTTCAGGGAGGGGGGGAGACCCAGTACTTC.

This clone occurred a few times. This rearrangement joins TRBV2 to TRBJ1-6; possibly TRBD1 for D (6 bases). Germline-derived CDR1 and CDR2 are SNHLY and FYNNEI. V lost 7 bases and J 7 bases, leaving 14 bases between the germline ends. There are 14 residues in the CDR3. CDR3 coding DNA: TGTGCCAGCACCCTCGGGGGGCGGAATTCACCCCTCCACTTT. Its protein is CASTLGGRNSPLHF.

The rearrangement links TRBV5-4 to TRBJ2-1; 8 bases match TRBD1. Trimming took 1 base from V and 6 from J; bases not matched to a gene: 6. CDR3 length: 15 residues. The germline V gene encodes CDR1 SGHNT and CDR2 YYREEE (reference sequence). DNA of the CDR3: TGTGCCAGCAGCTTGAGCACAGGGGGAGGCAATGAGCAGTTCTTC. Translated: CASSLSTGGGNEQFF.

V gene TRBV6-4 combines with J gene TRBJ2-3, with 9 bases lining up with TRBD1. From germline, CDR1 is MRHNA and CDR2 SNTAGT. The CDR3 extends over 14 amino acids. V shed 6 bases and J 2 bases; nucleotides not matched to a gene: 3. CDR3 DNA: TGTGCCAGCAGGGGGGACAGGGACACAGATACGCAGTATTTT. It codes for CASRGDRDTDTQYF.

This chain joins TRBV2 and TRBJ2-7, with a possible D match to TRBD2 (6 bases). V shed 7 bases and J shed 0 bases, with 16 bases lying between them. Germline V gives CDR1 SNHLY, CDR2 FYNNEI. The CDR3 consists of 15 residues. The CDR3 DNA sequence: TGTGCCAGCATCGAACCAGCGGGCTACTCCTACGAGCAGTACTTC. Translating it yields CASIEPAGYSYEQYF.

This clone is medium-sized (0.01 to 0.1%) in the sample. The chain has TRBV6-4 and TRBJ2-3; 10 positions agree with TRBD2. Trimming cost V 2 bases and J 5 bases; bases outside gene matches: 7. Per the germline V gene, CDR1 is MRHNA and CDR2 is SNTAGT. The CDR3 is made up of 16 amino acids. The CDR3, as DNA: TGTGCCAGCAGTGACGTAGCGGGGGGAGGTAAAGATACGCAGTATTTT. It codes for CASSDVAGGGKDTQYF.

The CDR3 nucleotides are TGTGCCAGCACCTTACAGGGGTGGAGCGATACGCAGTATTTT. Translated, it gives CASTLQGWSDTQYF. This rearrangement joins TRBV28 to TRBJ2-3; 7 bases match TRBD1. J was trimmed by 6 bases and V by 7 bases; bases with no gene match: 10. In germline, CDR1 is MDHEN, CDR2 SYDVKM. This CDR3 spans 14 amino acids.

The chain joins TRBV6-5 to TRBJ1-2, with no clear D. Looked up from germline, CDR1 is MNHEY and CDR2 is SVGAGI. Deletions cut 0 bases from V and 3 bases from J, with 8 bases between. The CDR3 is 14 amino acids. The CDR3 DNA is TGTGCCAGCAGTTACTCCCCGGGATACTATGGCTACACCTTC. Translation: CASSYSPGYYGYTF.

V usage is TRBV7-9 and J usage is TRBJ2-3, with D possibly TRBD2 on 5 matching bases. This CDR3 contains 13 residues. V gave up 4 bases and J gave up 2 bases, with 7 bases separating them. Germline CDR1 and CDR2: SEHNR and FQNEAQ (reference sequence). As DNA, the CDR3 is TGTGCCAGCAGCTGGACTCTCACAGATACGCAGTATTTT. Translating gives CASSWTLTDTQYF.

The chain carries TRBV5-1 and TRBJ2-2, with a possible D match to TRBD2 (6 bases). Germline values: CDR1 SGHRS, CDR2 YFSETQ. The germline V and J ends were trimmed by 4 bases and 5 bases, with 18 bases remaining between them. The CDR3 has 16 amino acids. This CDR3 is CASSPRTGVGTGELFF. The CDR3 nucleotides are TGCGCCAGCAGCCCCCGAACGGGGGTGGGTACCGGGGAGCTGTTTTTT.

V usage is TRBV5-1 and J usage is TRBJ1-2; perhaps TRBD1 as D (5 bases). Germline V CDR1 and CDR2: SGHRS, YFSETQ. This CDR3 region has 13 residues. V lost 5 bases and J 8 bases, leaving 16 bases between the germline ends. The DNA of the CDR3 is TGCGCCAGCAGGGGCACGTCGGGGGGGGGCTACACCTTC. This gives the protein CASRGTSGGGYTF.

V gene TRBV11-2 combines with J gene TRBJ2-3, with TRBD2 identical over 11 bases. J was trimmed by 2 bases and V by 5 bases; bases with no gene match: 6. Germline loops: CDR1 SGHAT, CDR2 FQNNGV. The CDR3 has 16 amino acids. The CDR3 bases are TGTGCCAGCAGCCAGTTAGCGGGAGGGTACACAGATACGCAGTATTTT. Translation gives CASSQLAGGYTDTQYF.

This rearrangement joins TRBV5-1 to TRBJ1-2, with 10 bases fitting TRBD1. Germline CDR1 SGHRS, CDR2 YFSETQ. Trimming cost V 4 bases and J 6 bases; bases outside gene matches: 3. This CDR3 has 13 amino acids. The CDR3 coding sequence is TGCGCCAGCAGCACCGGACAGGGGGATGGCTACACCTTC. Protein sequence: CASSTGQGDGYTF.

V usage is TRBV5-5 and J usage is TRBJ1-2, with D possibly matching TRBD1 (5 bases). Per the germline V gene, CDR1 is SGHKS and CDR2 is YYEKEE (reference sequence). Trimming left V 4 bases short and J 8 bases short, with 21 bases between. The CDR3 covers 15 residues. This CDR3 reads CASSGGVERPEGYTF. The CDR3 DNA reads as TGTGCCAGCAGCGGGGGGGTCGAGAGGCCCGAGGGCTACACCTTC.

This chain joins TRBV11-3 and TRBJ1-1, with 9 bases lining up with TRBD1. Trimming at V came to 5 bases and at J to 3 bases, leaving 4 bases not matched to a gene. This CDR3 is built from 14 residues. From germline, CDR1 is SGHNT and CDR2 YENEEA. CDR3 sequence reads: CASSKRTGDTEAFF. Here the CDR3 DNA reads TGTGCCAGCAGCAAAAGGACAGGGGACACTGAAGCTTTCTTT.

This clone was seen a few times. The chain employs TRBV6-5 and TRBJ2-2, with a tentative D call TRBD2 (5 bases). Germline-derived CDR1 and CDR2 are MNHEY and SVGAGI. The V end was cut by 6 bases, the J end by 3 bases, with 11 bases between. CDR3 length: 14 residues. The CDR3 here is CASRPRGDTGELFF. CDR3 nucleotide sequence: TGTGCCAGCAGGCCCCGGGGAGACACCGGGGAGCTGTTTTTT.

The chain links TRBV5-4 to TRBJ2-1, with D maybe TRBD2 (5 bases). The length of the CDR3 is 16 residues. Germline V lookup: CDR1 SGHNT, CDR2 YYREEE (reference sequence). The V end was cut by 4 bases, the J end by 6 bases, with 20 bases between. The CDR3 sequence is CASSGSSGGSFNEQFF. The CDR3 region has the DNA TGTGCCAGCAGCGGGAGTTCCGGTGGGAGTTTCAATGAGCAGTTCTTC.